Below, 32 T cell receptor beta chains from the same sample are listed, as sequenced in a study of cytomegalovirus exposure and HLA in healthy donors. The PCR ran on 60 Vbeta and 13 Jbeta primers. Sequenced by immunoSEQ multiplex PCR; TCRdb stores in-frame clones only, minus some. In the table there are roughly 140,000 clones, about 64% of which are singletons. The sequenced material came from PBMCs. The source of these receptors is a woman aged 30 to 39 in good health and CMV-seropositive.

This clone was found a few times. The genes are TRBV9 and TRBJ2-5, with 12 positions matching TRBD2. Per germline, CDR1 SGDLS and CDR2 YYNGEE. The CDR3 runs 15 residues. V shed 0 bases, J shed 4 bases, and the junction held 1 base outside the gene matches. The CDR3 DNA reads as TGTGCCAGCAGCGTAGTGACTAGCGGGAGAGAGACCCAGTACTTC. This sequence encodes CASSVVTSGRETQYF.

The chain links TRBV29-1 to TRBJ2-7; perhaps TRBD1 as D (5 bases). The length of the CDR3 is 14 residues. The V end lost 2 bases, the J end lost 3 bases, and 14 bases lay between the germline ends. The germline V gene has CDR1 SQVTM and CDR2 ANQGSEA. The CDR3 here is CSVELRGTDYEQYF. In DNA form, the CDR3 reads TGCAGCGTTGAACTTAGGGGCACCGACTACGAGCAGTACTTC.

CDR3 nucleotide sequence: TGTGCCAGCAGTCCTGACAGGGGAGGGCAGCCCCAGCATTTT. Translation: CASSPDRGGQPQHF. This rearrangement joins TRBV7-8 to TRBJ1-5; the match to TRBD1 covers 8 bases. Germline CDR1 reads SGHVS; CDR2 reads FQNEAQ. J was trimmed by 7 bases and V by 6 bases; bases with no gene match: 8. The CDR3 covers 14 residues.

The J gene is TRBJ2-2, the V gene TRBV6-5; D might be TRBD1 (5 bases). Germline V gene sequence: CDR1 MNHEY, CDR2 SVGAGI. CDR3 length: 14 amino acids. The V and J ends lost 0 bases and 5 bases respectively, with 7 bases between them. CDR3 bases: TGTGCCAGCAGTTACTCGTCAGGGACCGGGGAGCTGTTTTTT. Translation: CASSYSSGTGELFF.

This rearrangement joins TRBV6-5 to TRBJ2-1; D is unclear. Germline loops: CDR1 MNHEY, CDR2 SVGAGI. Trimming took 6 bases from V and 8 from J, leaving 20 bases between them. The CDR3 totals 15 residues. The CDR3 loop reads CASSSGLPPRHEQFF. The DNA of the CDR3 is TGTGCCAGCAGCTCAGGATTACCTCCTCGGCATGAGCAGTTCTTC.

The J gene is TRBJ2-7, the V gene TRBV2; 9 bases line up with TRBD2. The trim removed 7 bases at V and 5 bases at J, leaving 3 bases unmatched. CDR3 size: 12 residues. Germline V gene sequence: CDR1 SNHLY, CDR2 FYNNEI. CDR3 protein: CASTASGNEQYF. CDR3 nucleotides: TGTGCCAGCACCGCTAGCGGGAACGAGCAGTACTTC.

The chain uses TRBV11-3 and TRBJ2-6, with a tentative D call TRBD2 (5 bases). The V and J ends lost 3 bases and 0 bases respectively, with 9 bases between them. This CDR3 contains 16 residues. In germline, CDR1 is SGHNT, CDR2 YENEEA. The CDR3 loop is CASSFSGISGANVLTF. The CDR3 DNA reads TGTGCCAGCAGCTTTTCGGGGATCTCTGGGGCCAACGTCCTGACTTTC.

This clone was observed a handful of times. The gene calls are TRBV6-5 and TRBJ1-4, with D possibly being TRBD1 (5 bases). The germline CDR1 and CDR2 sequences are MNHEY and SVGAGI. This CDR3 has 15 residues. V was trimmed by 4 bases and J by 7 bases, leaving 16 bases between them. The CDR3 DNA is TGTGCCAGCAGTTCCGGGACTGCGGGAGGTGAAAAACTGTTTTTT. Translation gives CASSSGTAGGEKLFF.

This clone was seen a few times. This chain joins TRBV9 and TRBJ2-7; possibly TRBD2 for D (6 bases). CDR1 and CDR2 from the germline V gene are SGDLS and YYNGEE. Trimming removed 0 bases from V and 5 bases from J, with 12 bases in between. The CDR3 extends over 14 amino acids. In DNA, the CDR3 is TGTGCCAGCAGCGTAGGTGGAGGGCAAAACGAGCAGTACTTC. This gives the protein CASSVGGGQNEQYF.

The J gene is TRBJ2-3, the V gene TRBV6-1; 7 bases are shared with TRBD1. The V segment lost 3 bases and the J segment 1 base; nucleotides outside the gene matches: 7. The CDR3 loop spans 16 amino acids. Germline V gives CDR1 MNHNS, CDR2 SASEGT. For the CDR3, the DNA is TGTGCCAGCAGTGAGCTTCGGGGACAGCGCACAGATACGCAGTATTTT. Residues: CASSELRGQRTDTQYF.

V is TRBV6-6 and J is TRBJ1-2; maybe TRBD1 (5 bases). Germline V gene sequence: CDR1 MNHNY, CDR2 SVGAGI (reference sequence). V was trimmed by 4 bases and J by 7 bases, leaving 16 bases between them. This CDR3 has 14 amino acids. The CDR3 region is CASSFFLVGGGYTF. The CDR3 nucleotides are TGTGCCAGCAGTTTCTTCCTGGTGGGGGGTGGCTACACCTTC.

V gene TRBV29-1 combines with J gene TRBJ1-2; 10 nucleotides match TRBD1. The CDR3 has 14 residues. V was pared by 7 bases and J by 6 bases, with 11 bases of the junction left unmatched. The germline V gene has CDR1 SQVTM and CDR2 ANQGSEA. CDR3 amino acids: CSAESGQGVDGYTF. CDR3 nucleotide sequence: TGCAGCGCTGAGTCCGGACAGGGGGTGGATGGCTACACCTTC.

The V gene is TRBV10-2, the J gene TRBJ2-5; D unclear. The CDR3 extends over 13 amino acids. Deletions cut 4 bases from V and 1 base from J, with 7 bases between. Germline assignment: CDR1 WSHSY and CDR2 SAAADI. For the CDR3, the DNA is TGCGCCAGCAGTGTTTGGCCCCAAGAGACCCAGTACTTC. Translated, it gives CASSVWPQETQYF.

V is TRBV5-6 and J is TRBJ1-3, with no clear D. The CDR3 loop spans 16 amino acids. The V gene lost 0 bases and the J gene lost 3 bases, with 13 bases spanning the gap. Looked up from germline, CDR1 is SGHDT and CDR2 is YYEEEE. CDR3 loop: CASSLVGRGDGNTIYF. CDR3 sequence (DNA): TGTGCCAGCAGCTTGGTAGGCCGGGGAGATGGAAACACCATATATTTT.

The chain has TRBV4-1 and TRBJ1-2, with a possible D match to TRBD1 (5 bases). CDR1 and CDR2 (germline): MGHRA, YSYEKL. The CDR3 has 17 amino acids. Trimming removed 5 bases at V and 3 bases at J, with 22 bases between. The DNA of the CDR3 is TGCGCCAGCAGCAATCCTCAACGAGGCAGGGAATACTATGGCTACACCTTC. Encoded protein: CASSNPQRGREYYGYTF.

The chain carries TRBV30 and TRBJ1-1; 7 nucleotides line up with TRBD1. CDR1 is GTSNPN and CDR2 is SVGIG in the germline V gene (reference sequence). The V gene end was trimmed by 2 bases and the J gene end by 0 bases; junction bases not matched to a gene: 9. The CDR3 loop spans 16 amino acids. CDR3 in amino acids: CAWSPQGVRMNTEAFF. In nucleotides, the CDR3 is TGTGCCTGGAGTCCTCAGGGGGTTCGGATGAACACTGAAGCTTTCTTT.

The chain is built from TRBV4-1 and TRBJ2-7; 7 nucleotides match TRBD1. Germline-derived CDR1 and CDR2 are MGHRA and YSYEKL. The CDR3 extends over 14 amino acids. With 4 bases clipped from V and 3 bases from J, the junction kept 6 bases outside the gene matches. The CDR3 nucleotides are TGCGCCAGCAGCCCTAGGGACAGAGTCTACGAGCAGTACTTC. Translating gives CASSPRDRVYEQYF.

The chain couples TRBV5-1 to TRBJ2-7; D is ambiguous. The CDR3 covers 14 residues. The V and J ends lost 1 base and 6 bases respectively, with 14 bases between them. Germline V gene data show CDR1 as SGHRS and CDR2 as YFSETQ. CDR3 nucleotides: TGCGCCAGCAGCTTGTATCAGGATTCCCCCGAGCAGTACTTC. Translation: CASSLYQDSPEQYF.

The table lists this clone with a count of one. The chain employs TRBV6-5 and TRBJ1-6; D is unclear. The CDR3 totals 14 residues. Germline CDR1 MNHEY, CDR2 SVGAGI. Trimming cost V 2 bases and J 11 bases, with 13 bases left between them. This chain's CDR3 is CASSYQVGVPPLHF. The CDR3, as DNA: TGTGCCAGCAGTTACCAAGTCGGGGTTCCACCCCTCCACTTT.

V is TRBV28 and J is TRBJ2-7; TRBD1 agrees at 7 bases. V gave up 2 bases and J gave up 4 bases; unmatched junction bases: 5. The CDR3 sequence is 14 residues long. Per germline, CDR1 MDHEN and CDR2 SYDVKM. This CDR3 is CASSLEQGYYEQYF. Written as DNA, the CDR3 is TGTGCCAGCAGTTTAGAACAGGGGTATTACGAGCAGTACTTC.

The chain uses TRBV28 and TRBJ1-2; D is unclear. Trimming removed 6 bases at V and 3 bases at J, with 8 bases between. The length of the CDR3 is 12 residues. Germline CDR1 and CDR2: MDHEN and SYDVKM. CDR3 sequence reads: CASSVTDYGYTF. Here the CDR3 DNA reads TGTGCCAGCAGCGTAACTGACTATGGCTACACCTTC.

This sequence joins TRBV4-1 and TRBJ1-2; TRBD1 agrees at 9 bases. Losses at the gene ends were 4 bases for V and 6 bases for J; bases not matched to a gene: 9. Germline V gene sequence: CDR1 MGHRA, CDR2 YSYEKL. This CDR3 is built from 15 residues. Here the CDR3 reads CASSPLQGAVDGYTF. In DNA, the CDR3 is TGCGCCAGCAGCCCACTACAGGGGGCGGTTGATGGCTACACCTTC.

This sequence joins TRBV27 and TRBJ2-7; 10 bases line up with TRBD1. The CDR3 is 15 amino acids. V lost 5 bases to trimming and J lost 0 bases; unmatched junction nucleotides: 4. Germline-derived CDR1 and CDR2 are MNHEY and SMNVEV (reference sequence). CDR3 residues: CASSRRTGGSYEQYF. The CDR3 region has the DNA TGTGCCAGCAGTAGGAGGACAGGGGGCTCCTACGAGCAGTACTTC.

This chain connects TRBV5-1 to TRBJ2-3; perhaps TRBD1 as D (6 bases). The germline V gene has CDR1 SGHRS and CDR2 YFSETQ. This CDR3 has 15 amino acids. Between the trimmed V and J ends, which lost 3 bases and 1 base, there was a span of 12 bases. As DNA, the CDR3 is TGCGCCAGCAGCTCCCACAGGGAGCGCACAGATACGCAGTATTTT. Translating it yields CASSSHRERTDTQYF.

This rearrangement joins TRBV2 to TRBJ1-5; TRBD1 aligns across 9 bases. CDR1 and CDR2 (germline): SNHLY, FYNNEI. There are 15 residues in the CDR3. With V trimmed by 6 bases and J by 5 bases, 8 bases remained unmatched. CDR3 amino acids: CASSDNTGGHQPQHF. Here the CDR3 DNA reads TGTGCCAGCAGCGATAACACAGGGGGCCATCAGCCCCAGCATTTT.

This clone was observed a single time. This chain links TRBV13 with TRBJ1-1, with D uncertain. V was shortened by 3 bases and J by 0 bases, with 2 bases between the two germline ends. CDR1 PRHDT and CDR2 FYEKMQ come from the germline V gene (reference sequence). There are 12 residues in the CDR3. This CDR3 reads CASSFLNTEAFF. In DNA form, the CDR3 reads TGTGCCAGCAGCTTCTTGAACACTGAAGCTTTCTTT.

The chain employs TRBV5-1 and TRBJ1-1, with D tentatively TRBD1 (5 bases). V dropped 5 bases and J dropped 3 bases, with 11 bases sitting between them. This CDR3 is 13 amino acids long. Looked up from germline, CDR1 is SGHRS and CDR2 is YFSETQ. CDR3 region: CASSPGQDTEAFF. CDR3 nucleotide sequence: TGCGCCAGCAGTCCAGGACAAGACACTGAAGCTTTCTTT.

In its sample, this clone was seen a few times. This rearrangement joins TRBV5-1 to TRBJ1-6; no definite D call. V was clipped by 1 base and J by 7 bases, with 15 bases between them. The CDR3 totals 16 residues. Germline V gene lookup returns CDR1 SGHRS and CDR2 YFSETQ. The CDR3 loop is CASSLTSARSNSPLHF. Here the CDR3 DNA reads TGCGCCAGCAGCTTGACATCGGCCAGGTCCAATTCACCCCTCCACTTT.

This chain uses TRBV28 with TRBJ2-7, with a weak D call TRBD2 (6 bases). V was clipped by 5 bases and J by 0 bases, with 11 bases between them. This CDR3 region has 14 residues. Germline V gives CDR1 MDHEN, CDR2 SYDVKM. CDR3 amino acids: CASSRPGVSYEQYF. The CDR3 coding sequence is TGTGCCAGCAGTAGACCGGGAGTCTCCTACGAGCAGTACTTC.

The CDR3 spells CASSPTGGSIYNEQFF. CDR3 nucleotide sequence: TGTGCCAGCAGCCCCACGGGGGGATCAATCTACAATGAGCAGTTCTTC. This chain uses TRBV5-6 with TRBJ2-1, with 7 bases matching TRBD2. Germline loops: CDR1 SGHDT, CDR2 YYEEEE. The CDR3 is 16 amino acids. V shed 4 bases and J 3 bases; nucleotides not matched to a gene: 10.

This rearrangement joins TRBV4-1 to TRBJ1-4, with D tentatively TRBD1 (5 bases). Germline lookup yields CDR1 MGHRA and CDR2 YSYEKL. V lost 2 bases, J lost 4 bases, and 14 bases lay in between. This CDR3 is built from 16 residues. In nucleotides, the CDR3 is TGCGCCAGCAGCCAACCCTTTGACAGCTATAATGAAAAACTGTTTTTT. Translation gives CASSQPFDSYNEKLFF.

V is TRBV6-5 and J is TRBJ1-1, with 7 bases matching TRBD1. Trimming took 5 bases from V and 1 from J; bases not matched to a gene: 4. The germline V gene encodes CDR1 MNHEY and CDR2 SVGAGI. The CDR3 runs 14 residues. This CDR3 reads CASSPQGENTEAFF. CDR3 DNA sequence: TGTGCCAGCAGTCCCCAGGGGGAGAACACTGAAGCTTTCTTT.